Below are 5 T cell receptor beta chains sequenced from a single sample in a study of cytomegalovirus exposure and HLA in healthy donors. PCR primers comprised 60 Vbeta and 13 Jbeta primers. Using immunoSEQ multiplex PCR, the repertoire was profiled, and TCRdb retains in-frame clones only, with some absent. The table shows about 130,000 clones, with about 74% occurring only once. Specimen: PBMCs. The receptors shown here come from a man between 18 and 35 years old in good health and CMV-seropositive.

This clone showed up just a few times. V and J are TRBV27 and TRBJ2-6; D not resolved. V was clipped by 1 base and J by 9 bases, with 4 bases between them. This CDR3 comprises 12 residues. CDR1 is MNHEY, CDR2 SMNVEV, per germline (reference sequence). The CDR3 sequence is CASSLFRNVLTF. For the CDR3, the DNA is TGTGCCAGCAGTTTATTCCGCAACGTCCTGACTTTC. Full variable domain (remainder filled in from reference TRBV27 and TRBJ2-6): EAQVTQNPRYLITVTGKKLTVTCSQNMNHEYMSWYRQDPGLGLRQIYYSMNVEVTDKGDVPEGYKVSRKEKRNFPLILESPSPNQTSLYFCASSLFRNVLTFGAGSRLTVL.

This chain uses TRBV10-3 with TRBJ2-3; 7 bases are shared with TRBD2. With 4 bases clipped from V and 1 base from J, the junction kept 14 bases outside the gene matches. The CDR3 sequence is 18 residues long. Germline V CDR1 and CDR2: ENHRY, SYGVKD. CDR3 residues: CAISVYRGVGIGTDTQYF. As DNA, the CDR3 is TGTGCCATCAGTGTTTATCGGGGGGTCGGAATCGGCACAGATACGCAGTATTTT.

This clone was counted only a few times. In DNA, the CDR3 is TGTGCCAGCAGTGGACAGGGAAGATTGGACACTGAAGCTTTCTTT. This codes for CASSGQGRLDTEAFF. V gene TRBV2 combines with J gene TRBJ1-1; the match to TRBD1 covers 7 bases. Germline trimming cut 4 bases from V and 3 bases from J; bases unmatched to any gene: 8. Germline lookup yields CDR1 SNHLY and CDR2 FYNNEI. The CDR3 runs to 15 residues.

The rearrangement joins TRBV21-1 to TRBJ2-1; no DNA check was done on the table's D call, TRBD1. TRBV21-1 is flagged as a pseudogene. The CDR3 runs 16 residues. The CDR3 DNA is TGTGCCAGCAGCAGTCGGGACAGGGGGCTTGACAATGAGCAGTTCTTC. This encodes CASSSRDRGLDNEQFF.

The chain has TRBV19 and TRBJ1-5; 7 bases fit TRBD1. Germline V CDR1 and CDR2: LNHDA, SQIVND (reference sequence). With 4 bases clipped from V and 5 bases from J, the junction kept 8 bases outside the gene matches. The CDR3 consists of 15 residues. CDR3 region: CASSTGGTLDQPQHF. DNA of the CDR3: TGTGCCAGTAGTACAGGGGGTACGCTAGATCAGCCCCAGCATTTT. The full variable domain, its missing parts supplied by reference TRBV19 and TRBJ1-5, is DGGITQSPKYLFRKEGQNVTLSCEQNLNHDAMYWYRQDPGQGLRLIYYSQIVNDFQKGDIAEGYSVSREKKESFPLTVTSAQKNPTAFYLCASSTGGTLDQPQHFGDGTRLSIL.